This TCR beta chain was observed in a study of Graves' ophthalmopathy and Graves' hyperthyroidism (dated by TCRdb to 2016 to 2019). Regarding the study in general: Hyperthyroidism was defined as stable when no progression to ophthalmopathy occurred within 18 months of follow-up. An independent validation cohort comprised roughly 20 hyperthyroidism patients and 15 to 17 patients who later progressed from hyperthyroidism to ophthalmopathy. In total, approximately 130 blood samples were TCR-sequenced: 43 ophthalmopathy, approximately 80 hyperthyroidism and 17 hyperthyroidism-to-ophthalmopathy patients. In roughly 6 hyperthyroidism patients, the T-cell repertoire of thyroid tissue was compared with the T-cell repertoire of blood. Following sampling, methimazole starting at 30 mg daily was administered to hyperthyroidism patients, and high-dose intravenous methylprednisolone was administered to ophthalmopathy patients. To explore V-J signatures that separate ophthalmopathy from hyperthyroidism, a discovery set of 95 to 100 patients was enrolled, consisting of 40 to 45 with ophthalmopathy and 55 to 65 with stable hyperthyroidism. To tell Graves' ophthalmopathy apart from Graves' hyperthyroidism, and to predict which patients would progress to ophthalmopathy, the study relied on TCR beta repertoire signatures.

This clonotype showed up many times. The clone's antigen remains unknown. No base-level quality is on record; no much larger clone is a single base apart. Hyperthyroidism patients were newly diagnosed, were aged 18 to 65 years, and had a disease duration under 2 months. Anyone with other autoimmune diseases, uncontrolled infections, pregnancy or lactation was excluded from the study. Diagnosis was based on clinical symptoms, serum thyroxine, TRAb, thyroid ultrasound and orbital computed tomography. Trizol reagent was used to extract the total RNA, and its quality was then checked on an Agilent 2100 Bioanalyzer. TCR beta CDR3 regions were amplified from RNA transcripts for repertoire sequencing. A first-round RT-PCR used HTBI primers with the Qiagen OneStep RT-PCR kit, followed by a second-round multiplex PCR, size selection and purification. Libraries were sequenced paired-end with 100 bp reads on an Illumina HiSeq2000. The paper's data handling went like this. SOAPnuke was used to process the reads, throwing out any read that had adapters, had uncalled bases, had a mean Phred below 15, or lacked an exact constant-primer or identifier match. COPE v1.2.5 was used to merge the high-quality paired reads. Each unique nucleotide sequence was defined as a clonotype, and clonotypes were aligned to IMGT TRB V, D and J references with MiTCR v1.1. Analysis was restricted to V-J combinations with a frequency above 0.0001, which covered about 99% of repertoires. A TCR clonal expansion and chaos score per V-J combination was defined as the ratio of F50 clonal expansion to chaos observed in the TCRdist matrix. Welch's t-statistics and random forest were used to reduce features to approximately 13 V-J combinations, which were fed into a naive Bayes classifier. The similarity between thyroid and blood repertoires was quantified using the Morisita-Horn index. TCRdb handled the public reads itself, with Q25 trimming in fastp and clone calling in MiXCR, and kept productive beta chains. When rows share a CDR3 protein, they turn into one entry using the most common DNA and genes. None of the V and J calls come from the authors' own analysis; TCRdb made them. The sample table lists about 1.1 million distinct CDR3 sequences, less than 45% of them with a count of one. Clones ranked in the top ten supply around 10% of the sample.

V and J lose 5 bases and 4 bases, and a span of 18 bases separates them. The CDR3 holds 15 amino acids from the cysteine to the phenylalanine. This entry keeps only the CDR3 DNA: 45 bases, framed from base 1. CDR1 and CDR2 are drawn from the germline V gene (reference sequence): SEHNR, FQNEAQ. Results and caveats for the whole study, not just this receptor: In cross-validation, the 13-signature model distinguished ophthalmopathy from stable hyperthyroidism with roughly 90% sensitivity and about 84% specificity, and in the test set the corresponding values were roughly 78% and 74%. Sample size was not predetermined statistically, and investigators were not blinded to group allocation. Most of the expanded thyroid clonotypes with a frequency above 0.001 were also detected in blood, and it was suggested that the thyroid immune response may be reflected by blood repertoires. In validation, the model predicted ophthalmopathy progression with 70.59% sensitivity and 72.22% specificity; around twelve predicted patients were CT-confirmed with GO in a median of around 6.5 months.

This receptor was identified in an adult man with Graves' hyperthyroidism. The rearrangement joined TRBV7-9 to TRBJ2-7; TRBD2 is possibly the D segment (6 matching bases). Source material: peripheral blood or thyroid tissue (not recorded which). The CDR3 reads CASSQDSGDGYEQYF. The nucleotide sequence reads as follows: TGTGCCAGCAGCCAAGATTCGGGGGATGGGTACGAGCAGTACTTC. When the CDR3 is completed using the reference TRBV7-9 and TRBJ2-7 genes on either side, the full variable domain is DTGVSQNPRHKITKRGQNVTFRCDPISEHNRLYWYRQTLGQGPEFLTYFQNEAQLEKSRLLSDRFSAERPKGSFSTLEIQRTEQGDSAMYLCASSQDSGDGYEQYFGPGTRLTVT.